This is a list of T cell receptor beta chains from one sample in a study of blood T cell repertoires in COVID-19. Method: immunoSEQ multiplex PCR; TCRdb's copy keeps in-frame clones and lacks some. In the table there are over 300,000 clones, roughly 90% of which are singletons. Specimen: peripheral blood. These receptors were taken from a young man with active or convalescent COVID-19. CDR3s include the opening cysteine and the closing phenylalanine or tryptophan. Each record gives: V gene, D gene, J gene, clone size, CDR3 DNA, CDR3 protein. D genes are given only for firm matches. Not all rows give a size; the values are once, few, many and, for expanded clones, a class.

V gene: TRBV2; D gene: .; J gene: TRBJ1-4; clone size: .; CDR3 DNA: TGTGCCAGCACAAGACAGAGTAATGAAAAACTGTTTTTT; CDR3 protein: CASTRQSNEKLFF
V gene: TRBV28; D gene: .; J gene: TRBJ1-1; clone size: .; CDR3 DNA: TGTGCCAGCAGTTTGGGGGGACGGCTCACTGAAGCTTTCTTT; CDR3 protein: CASSLGGRLTEAFF
V gene: TRBV4-3; D gene: .; J gene: TRBJ2-1; clone size: .; CDR3 DNA: TGCGCCAGCAGCCAAGAGCGGGGCCCTTACAATGAGCAGTTCTTC; CDR3 protein: CASSQERGPYNEQFF
V gene: TRBV6-6; D gene: TRBD1; J gene: TRBJ2-5; clone size: .; CDR3 DNA: TGTGCCAGCAGTGGCCGGCGGACAGGGGAGAAAGAGACCCAGTACTTC; CDR3 protein: CASSGRRTGEKETQYF
V gene: TRBV4-3; D gene: TRBD1; J gene: TRBJ2-2; clone size: once; CDR3 DNA: TGCGCCAGCAGCCCGGACAGGGGGCTGACCGGGGAGCTGTTTTTT; CDR3 protein: CASSPDRGLTGELFF
V gene: TRBV6-5; D gene: .; J gene: TRBJ2-7; clone size: .; CDR3 DNA: TGTGCCAGCAGTTACTCTCCCATAGACTACGAGCAGTACTTC; CDR3 protein: CASSYSPIDYEQYF
V gene: TRBV7-9; D gene: .; J gene: TRBJ2-3; clone size: .; CDR3 DNA: TGTGCCAGCAGCTCCCTCGGGGATACGCAGTATTTT; CDR3 protein: CASSSLGDTQYF
V gene: TRBV28; D gene: .; J gene: TRBJ1-6; clone size: .; CDR3 DNA: TGTGCCAGCAGTTTCCCCGAGAATAATTCACCCCTCCACTTT; CDR3 protein: CASSFPENNSPLHF
V gene: TRBV28; D gene: TRBD1; J gene: TRBJ1-5; clone size: .; CDR3 DNA: TGTGCCAGCAGTAAGGGGGACAGGGGGCTTTATCAGCCCCAGCATTTT; CDR3 protein: CASSKGDRGLYQPQHF
V gene: TRBV25-1; D gene: TRBD1; J gene: TRBJ2-7; clone size: .; CDR3 DNA: TGTGCCAGCAGTAGGGACAGCCGAACCTACGAGCAGTACTTC; CDR3 protein: CASSRDSRTYEQYF
V gene: TRBV7-9; D gene: .; J gene: TRBJ1-1; clone size: once; CDR3 DNA: TGTGCCAGCAGCTCCATTTATGCGGGGCTGGACACTGAAGCTTTCTTT; CDR3 protein: CASSSIYAGLDTEAFF
V gene: TRBV18; D gene: .; J gene: TRBJ2-7; clone size: .; CDR3 DNA: TGTGCCAGCTCACCAGACAGGAGCTCCTACGAGCAGTACTTC; CDR3 protein: CASSPDRSSYEQYF
V gene: TRBV6-1; D gene: .; J gene: TRBJ1-5; clone size: few; CDR3 DNA: TGTGCCAGCAGTGTAGGCAGTATAGGGGGCAATCAGCCCCAGCATTTT; CDR3 protein: CASSVGSIGGNQPQHF
V gene: TRBV27; D gene: TRBD1; J gene: TRBJ2-7; clone size: .; CDR3 DNA: TGTGCCAGCAGTTTTAAAGGGGGACGGGACAGCACCTACGAGCAGTACTTC; CDR3 protein: CASSFKGGRDSTYEQYF
V gene: TRBV28; D gene: TRBD1; J gene: TRBJ1-5; clone size: .; CDR3 DNA: TGTGCCAGCAGTGTTTTGGTCGGGACAGGGGAATTT; CDR3 protein: CASSVLVGTGEF
V gene: TRBV27; D gene: .; J gene: TRBJ1-6; clone size: .; CDR3 DNA: TGTGCCAGCAGTTCAAAAATCCTACAGGGTTCCAATTCACCCCTCCACTTT; CDR3 protein: CASSSKILQGSNSPLHF
V gene: TRBV19; D gene: .; J gene: TRBJ1-5; clone size: .; CDR3 DNA: TGTGCCAGTAGTCCCCTGGGGCGGCCCCAGCATTTT; CDR3 protein: CASSPLGRPQHF
V gene: TRBV7-9; D gene: TRBD1; J gene: TRBJ1-1; clone size: .; CDR3 DNA: TGTGCCAGCAGCTTCGGGACAGGGGTAGAGGCTTTCTTT; CDR3 protein: CASSFGTGVEAFF
V gene: TRBV7-9; D gene: .; J gene: TRBJ1-1; clone size: .; CDR3 DNA: TGTGCCAGCAGCTTAGAGTCCAGTCCCTCCGTAGCGGCTTTCTTT; CDR3 protein: CASSLESSPSVAAFF
V gene: TRBV28; D gene: TRBD1; J gene: TRBJ1-2; clone size: .; CDR3 DNA: TGTGCCAGCAGCTCAGACAGGGGTCGGGTCTATGGCTACACCTTC; CDR3 protein: CASSSDRGRVYGYTF
V gene: TRBV4-3; D gene: .; J gene: TRBJ1-6; clone size: .; CDR3 DNA: TGCGCCAGCAGCCAAGAAAACAGTCTGTATAATTCACCCCTCCACTTT; CDR3 protein: CASSQENSLYNSPLHF
V gene: TRBV5-1; D gene: TRBD1; J gene: TRBJ1-2; clone size: .; CDR3 DNA: TGCGCCAGCAGCGGGACAGGGGTAGAGAACTATGGCTACACCTTC; CDR3 protein: CASSGTGVENYGYTF
V gene: TRBV29-1; D gene: .; J gene: TRBJ2-5; clone size: .; CDR3 DNA: TGCAGCGTTGCACCAGGTACACAAGAGACCCAGTACTTC; CDR3 protein: CSVAPGTQETQYF
V gene: TRBV28; D gene: TRBD2; J gene: TRBJ2-2; clone size: once; CDR3 DNA: TGTGCCAGCAGTTCTAGCGGGGGGGCGAACACCGGGGAGCTGTTTTTT; CDR3 protein: CASSSSGGANTGELFF
V gene: TRBV7-2; D gene: TRBD1; J gene: TRBJ1-6; clone size: .; CDR3 DNA: TGTGCCAGCAGCTTATACCCCTTCAGGGGGGCGGATTCACCCCTCCACTTT; CDR3 protein: CASSLYPFRGADSPLHF
V gene: TRBV12-3/TRBV12-4; D gene: .; J gene: TRBJ1-1; clone size: few; CDR3 DNA: TGTGCCAGTAGGGAGGGAGCTTTCTTT; CDR3 protein: CASREGAFF
V gene: TRBV27; D gene: TRBD1; J gene: TRBJ2-7; clone size: .; CDR3 DNA: TGTGCCAGCAGTTTTACAGGGGGTGGGCGCGAGCAGTACTTC; CDR3 protein: CASSFTGGGREQYF
V gene: TRBV7-6; D gene: TRBD1; J gene: TRBJ1-1; clone size: .; CDR3 DNA: TGTGCCAGCAGCACCGACAGGGACACTGAAGCTTTCTTT; CDR3 protein: CASSTDRDTEAFF
V gene: TRBV4-3; D gene: .; J gene: TRBJ1-1; clone size: .; CDR3 DNA: TGCGCCAGCAGCCAACAGGGGTACACTGAAGCTTTCTTT; CDR3 protein: CASSQQGYTEAFF
V gene: TRBV9; D gene: TRBD2; J gene: TRBJ2-3; clone size: .; CDR3 DNA: TGTGCCAGCAGCGTTCGGACTAGCGGGGGAAGCACAGATACGCAGTATTTT; CDR3 protein: CASSVRTSGGSTDTQYF
V gene: TRBV5-4; D gene: .; J gene: TRBJ1-1; clone size: .; CDR3 DNA: TGTGCCAGCAGCTTGCCGCGGGGTGGAAGAACTGAAGCTTTCTTT; CDR3 protein: CASSLPRGGRTEAFF
V gene: TRBV11-2; D gene: .; J gene: TRBJ2-1; clone size: .; CDR3 DNA: TGTGCCAGCAGCTTAGTAGTACGTGGCAATGAGCAGTTCTTC; CDR3 protein: CASSLVVRGNEQFF
V gene: TRBV7-9; D gene: TRBD1; J gene: TRBJ1-2; clone size: .; CDR3 DNA: TGTGCCAGCAGCTCCTCCGGGACAGGGAATGGCTACACCTTC; CDR3 protein: CASSSSGTGNGYTF
V gene: TRBV20-1; D gene: .; J gene: TRBJ2-5; clone size: .; CDR3 DNA: TGCAGTGCTCGTGCGGAACTCTCGCGGTCGGAGACCCAGTACTTC; CDR3 protein: CSARAELSRSETQYF
V gene: TRBV24-1; D gene: .; J gene: TRBJ2-3; clone size: .; CDR3 DNA: TGTGCCACCAGTTCAGGGGCCCAAGATACGCAGTATTTT; CDR3 protein: CATSSGAQDTQYF
V gene: TRBV12-3/TRBV12-4; D gene: .; J gene: TRBJ1-1; clone size: .; CDR3 DNA: TGTGCCAGCAGTCCTATGGCTGAAGCTTTCTTT; CDR3 protein: CASSPMAEAFF